This TCR beta chain comes out of a study of blood T cell repertoires in COVID-19. The method was immunoSEQ multiplex PCR; TCRdb's version includes in-frame clones alone and lacks a portion of them. The sample shows 300,000 to 400,000 clones, 90% to 95% of them seen only once. The germline V gene has CDR1 LGHDT and CDR2 YNNKEL (reference sequence). The CDR3 length is 12 residues. The ends were cut back, 9 bases at V and 4 bases at J, with 10 bases in the middle. The clonotype originates from a woman between 25 and 40 years old who had been exposed to COVID-19. The J gene is TRBJ1-3, the V gene TRBV3-1 (or the pseudogene TRBV3-2); unclear D gene. Sequenced: PBMCs or T cells enriched from blood (not recorded which). CDR3 sequence reads: CASRSGGNTIYF. DNA for the CDR3: TGTGCCAGTCGGAGTGGGGGAAACACCATATATTTT.